This T cell receptor (beta chain) was identified during a study of blood T cell repertoires in COVID-19. Study details: The United States, Italy and Spain provided the acute and convalescent COVID-19 samples. Nucleic acid was either cDNA or gDNA, and it came from T cells, B-cell-depleted T cells, or PBMCs.

In the original analysis: By means of reference gene primer amplification, nucleated cell counts were estimated. Profiling relied on immunoSEQ multiplex PCR, and the TCRdb table lists in-frame clones only, not all of them. The DNA gave D and trimming, while V, J and clone size come from that table. There are fewer than 85,000 clones in the sample; 70% to 85% occur only once, and about 3.8% lies in the top ten. The CDR3 runs to 17 residues. Trimming pared 5 bases from V and 1 base from J, leaving 20 bases between. Germline V gene lookup returns CDR1 LNHDA and CDR2 SQIVND (reference sequence). The sample taken for sequencing was peripheral blood. The clonotype was recovered from an older woman with acute or convalescent COVID-19. The chain couples TRBV19 to TRBJ1-1; perhaps TRBD1 as D (5 bases). CDR3 DNA: TGTGCCAGTAGTGATGCAACCGCGGGGGGAAAGAACACTGAAGCTTTCTTT. Protein product: CASSDATAGGKNTEAFF.